This entry lists 22 T cell receptor beta chains sequenced from one sample in a study of breast tumors, draining lymph nodes, adjacent tissues. TCRdb re-analysed the multiplex PCR reads in MiXCR, keeping a single row per CDR3 protein. Counted here are 50,000 to 85,000 distinct CDR3 sequences, 40% to 55% occurring once; the ten biggest clones make up almost 8.5%. The specimen sequenced was breast tumor tissue. These receptors were obtained from a female donor with breast cancer. Some clones in this sample may be carry-over from other donors' samples.

The chain joins TRBV20-1 to TRBJ1-4; D gene unclear. Germline V lookup: CDR1 DFQATT, CDR2 SNEGSKA (reference sequence). V shed 5 bases and J shed 8 bases, with 18 bases lying between them. The CDR3 spans 14 residues. DNA for the CDR3: TGCAGTGCTTCTAAAGGTCCGGGAAAGGAAAAACTGTTTTTT. Its protein is CSASKGPGKEKLFF.

This clonotype was seen many times. The chain has TRBV19 and TRBJ2-5; D uncertain. Germline V gives CDR1 LNHDA, CDR2 SQIVND (reference sequence). The CDR3 is made up of 11 amino acids. With 9 bases removed from V and 2 bases from J, the gap between germline ends came to 7 bases. CDR3 amino acids: CASSKQETQYF. CDR3 bases: TGTGCCAGCTCTAAGCAAGAGACCCAGTACTTC.

This clonotype was recorded at least ten times. The chain couples TRBV10-2 to TRBJ2-1; 13 nucleotides line up with TRBD2. The germline CDR1 and CDR2 sequences are WSHSY and SAAADI. The length of the CDR3 is 17 residues. V gave up 0 bases and J gave up 8 bases; unmatched junction bases: 7. The CDR3 nucleotides are TGCGCCAGCAGTGAGTCCCCCGGACTAGCGGGAGTTGATGAGCAGTTCTTC. Encoded protein: CASSESPGLAGVDEQFF.

CDR3 DNA sequence: TGTGCCAGTAGGGTCGATAGCGGGAGGGCCAACGTCCTGACTTTC. It encodes CASRVDSGRANVLTF. The chain recombines TRBV19 with TRBJ2-6, with 8 bases lining up with TRBD2. The CDR3 length is 15 residues. Germline CDR1 LNHDA, CDR2 SQIVND (reference sequence). Trimming cost V 6 bases and J 5 bases; bases outside gene matches: 6.

This clonotype was recorded at least ten times. An end of the junction differs from the germline gene, which may be a read error. This sequence joins TRBV3-1 and TRBJ1-4; D gene ambiguous. The CDR3 runs to 13 residues. The germline gives CDR1 LGHDT, CDR2 YNNKEL (reference sequence). CDR3 sequence reads: CASSQGSNGKLFF. The CDR3 DNA is TGTGCCAGCAGCCAGGGGTCTAATGGAAAACTGTTTTTT.

This clonotype was seen repeatedly, ten times or more. The V call is TRBV7-2, the J call TRBJ2-7, with 7 bases identical to TRBD1. After removal of 2 bases from V and 0 bases from J, the junction contained 7 bases not matched to a gene. The CDR3 contains 16 residues. Germline V gene lookup returns CDR1 SGHTA and CDR2 FQGNSA. CDR3 bases: TGTGCCAGCAGCTTATATGGTCCAGGGGGCTCCTACGAGCAGTACTTC. Its protein product is CASSLYGPGGSYEQYF.

This clonotype was seen repeatedly, ten times or more. The chain links TRBV19 to TRBJ2-7; D perhaps matches TRBD1 (5 bases). Germline lookup yields CDR1 LNHDA and CDR2 SQIVND (reference sequence). V gave up 5 bases and J gave up 4 bases, with 15 bases separating them. This CDR3 comprises 14 residues. CDR3 amino acids: CASSLPGFGYEQYF. DNA of the CDR3: TGTGCCAGTAGTCTTCCAGGGTTTGGGTACGAGCAGTACTTC.

Comment on this clonotype: A single base separates this from a much larger clone, so it may be a read error. V usage is TRBV11-2 and J usage is TRBJ2-1; 9 bases are a match to TRBD2. This CDR3 is 21 amino acids long. The germline CDR1 and CDR2 sequences are SGHAT and FQNNGV. V shed 1 base, J shed 4 bases, and the junction held 20 bases outside the gene matches. CDR3 in amino acids: CASSLVAGGLGLAQDYNEQFF. CDR3 sequence (DNA): TGTGCCAGCAGCTTAGTCGCGGGGGGGCTAGGTCTAGCCCAAGATTACAATGAGCAGTTCTTC.

The chain joins TRBV29-1 to TRBJ1-1; the D gene is possibly TRBD1 (6 bases). This CDR3 is 15 amino acids long. Germline CDR1 reads SQVTM; CDR2 reads ANQGSEA. V was cut by 4 bases and J by 4 bases, with 19 bases left in between. CDR3 loop: CSVVGGFGGSTEAFF. Written as DNA, the CDR3 is TGCAGCGTTGTGGGGGGGTTCGGGGGCTCCACTGAAGCTTTCTTT.

This clonotype appeared a few times. A much larger clone differs by one base, so this may be a read error. The chain recombines TRBV18 with TRBJ2-7; D is perhaps TRBD2 (5 bases). Per the germline V gene, CDR1 is KGHSH and CDR2 is LQKENI. This CDR3 has 14 amino acids. Trimming removed 2 bases at V and 4 bases at J, with 12 bases between. The CDR3 is CASSPWRTEYEQYF. CDR3 nucleotides: TGTGCCAGCTCACCATGGAGGACCGAGTACGAGCAGTACTTC.

This clonotype has at least ten counts. The V call is TRBV9, the J call TRBJ1-6, with D unresolved. The V end was cut by 0 bases, the J end by 5 bases, with 9 bases between. Germline CDR1 and CDR2: SGDLS and YYNGEE. CDR3 length equals 15 residues. The CDR3 reads CASSVVSGDNSPLHF. DNA of the CDR3: TGTGCCAGCAGCGTAGTATCGGGTGATAATTCACCCCTCCACTTT. Complete variable domain (other parts from reference TRBV9 and TRBJ1-6): DSGVTQTPKHLITATGQRVTLRCSPRSGDLSVYWYQQSLDQGLQFLIQYYNGEERAKGNILERFSAQQFPDLHSELNLSSLELGDSALYFCASSVVSGDNSPLHFGNGTRLTVT.

With regard to this clonotype: A junction end diverges from the germline sequence, so it may reflect a read error. CDR3 DNA sequence: TGCAGCGTTGGATGGTTTGCAAACTCTGGAAACACCATGTATTTT. This codes for CSVGWFANSGNTMYF. The chain recombines TRBV29-1 with TRBJ1-3; D remains unclear. Germline CDR1 and CDR2: SQVTM and ANQGSEA. This CDR3 region has 15 residues.

To note about this clonotype: Given a much more abundant clone one base away, this may be a read error. The chain is built from TRBV6-2 or TRBV6-3 and TRBJ2-1; D uncertain. V gave up 6 bases and J gave up 2 bases, with 11 bases separating them. The CDR3 sequence is 14 residues long. CDR1 and CDR2 (germline): MNHEY, SVGEGT. For the CDR3, the DNA is TGTGCCAGCAGCCAGGAAGGACCCTACAATGAGCAGTTCTTC. This gives the protein CASSQEGPYNEQFF.

The chain links TRBV29-1 to TRBJ2-3, with 7 bases matching TRBD1. The germline V gene encodes CDR1 SQVTM and CDR2 ANQGSEA. CDR3 size: 12 residues. V dropped 6 bases and J dropped 4; count of bases not matched to a gene: 4. The CDR3 bases are TGCAGCGTGGCCCAGGGGGCAGATACGCAGTATTTT. Translating it yields CSVAQGADTQYF.

This clonotype appeared many times. The chain joins TRBV19 to TRBJ1-5; D uncertain. This CDR3 region has 10 residues. The germline CDR1 and CDR2 sequences are LNHDA and SQIVND (reference sequence). The V end was cut by 4 bases, the J end by 8 bases, with 3 bases between. The CDR3 spells CASSTEPQHF. In nucleotides, the CDR3 is TGTGCCAGTAGTACTGAGCCCCAGCATTTT.

The chain couples TRBV6-5 to TRBJ1-2; 7 nucleotides align to TRBD1. After removal of 5 bases from V and 3 bases from J, the junction contained 9 bases not matched to a gene. The CDR3 is 15 residues long. CDR1 is MNHEY, CDR2 SVGAGI, per germline. The CDR3 nucleotides read TGTGCCAGCAGTGAACCTAGACAGGGCGACTATGGCTACACCTTC. It codes for CASSEPRQGDYGYTF.

Concerning this clonotype itself: One junction end does not reproduce the germline sequence, and a read error may be involved. V and J are TRBV7-2 and TRBJ2-3; 10 bases align to TRBD2. The CDR3 loop spans 14 amino acids. The germline CDR1 and CDR2 sequences are SGHTA and FQGNSA. The CDR3 loop reads CAGSRSGGTDTQYF. The CDR3 nucleotides read TGTGCCGGCAGCCGTAGCGGGGGGACAGATACGCAGTATTTT.

This clonotype was seen repeatedly, ten times or more. This chain uses TRBV25-1 with TRBJ1-2, with D unresolved. Germline CDR1 is MGHDK and CDR2 is SYGVNS. CDR3 length: 16 residues. V lost 4 bases to trimming and J lost 0 bases, with 15 bases between them. CDR3 sequence reads: CASSVGLRTPNYGYTF. The CDR3 region has the DNA TGTGCCAGCAGTGTAGGGCTTCGGACCCCTAACTATGGCTACACCTTC.

This clonotype was recorded at least ten times. The chain carries TRBV29-1 and TRBJ2-7, with no clear D. V was cut by 5 bases and J by 2 bases, with 13 bases left in between. The CDR3 totals 13 residues. The germline V gene has CDR1 SQVTM and CDR2 ANQGSEA. The CDR3 DNA reads as TGCAGCGTTATCCGGGCCTCCACCTACGAGCAGTACTTC. This codes for CSVIRASTYEQYF.

This clonotype was found many times. CDR3 residues: CASSQAGGVGKLFF. For the CDR3, the DNA is TGTGCCAGCAGCCAAGCTGGCGGGGTCGGAAAACTGTTTTTT. The J gene is TRBJ1-4, the V gene TRBV14, with no clear D. Trimming removed 1 base from V and 10 bases from J, with 13 bases in between. CDR3 length: 14 amino acids. Per the germline V gene, CDR1 is SGHDN and CDR2 is FVKESK.

This clonotype was observed at least ten times. The junction and the germline gene differ at one end; a read error may be behind it. This chain joins TRBV20-1 and TRBJ2-3, with 8 bases matching TRBD2. CDR1 and CDR2 from the germline V gene are DFQATT and SNEGSKA (reference sequence). The CDR3 contains 14 residues. CDR3 amino acids: CSVRSGLAKVTQYF. CDR3 nucleotide sequence: TGCAGTGTTAGAAGTGGACTAGCAAAGGTTACGCAGTATTTT.

In its sample, this clonotype was seen once. V and J are TRBV7-6 and TRBJ2-7; TRBD2 matches 13 bases. Germline assignment: CDR1 SGHVS and CDR2 FNYEAQ. After removal of 4 bases from V and 5 bases from J, the junction contained 5 bases not matched to a gene. The CDR3 has 15 residues. CDR3 sequence: CASSWGLAGTHEQYF. The CDR3, as DNA: TGTGCCAGCAGCTGGGGACTAGCGGGAACCCACGAGCAGTACTTC.